This TCR beta chain was sequenced in a study of T cell repertoires in cytomegalovirus infection. TCRdb re-derived calls from the reads in MiXCR, one entry per CDR3 protein. The sample lists nearly 700,000 distinct CDR3 sequences; roughly 33% were seen once. The V gene lost 7 bases and the J gene lost 6 bases, with 15 bases spanning the gap. There are 13 residues in the CDR3. On this clonotype: The antigen is unknown.

The gene calls are TRBV12-3 or TRBV12-4 and TRBJ1-1; D not certain. The sample in question was cultured PBMCs, obtained from culture after CMV antigen stimulation. The receptor's source is a human donor in good health (CMV status not recorded). Some clones in this sample may be carry-over from other donors' samples. The CDR3 DNA reads TGTGCCAGCACCCTTCGGGTAAGGGCTGAAGCTTTCTTT. Its protein product is CASTLRVRAEAFF.